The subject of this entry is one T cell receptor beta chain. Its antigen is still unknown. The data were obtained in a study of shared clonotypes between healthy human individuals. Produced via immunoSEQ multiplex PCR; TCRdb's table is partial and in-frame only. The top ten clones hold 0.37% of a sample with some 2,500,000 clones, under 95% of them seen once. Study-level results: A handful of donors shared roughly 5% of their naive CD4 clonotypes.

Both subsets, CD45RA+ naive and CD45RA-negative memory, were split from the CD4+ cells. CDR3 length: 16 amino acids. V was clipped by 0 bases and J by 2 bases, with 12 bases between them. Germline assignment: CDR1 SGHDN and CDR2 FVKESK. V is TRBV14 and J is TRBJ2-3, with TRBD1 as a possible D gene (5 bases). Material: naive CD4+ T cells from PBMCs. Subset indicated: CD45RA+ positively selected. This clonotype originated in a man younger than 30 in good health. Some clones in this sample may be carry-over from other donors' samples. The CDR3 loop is CASSQDWGRVTDTQYF. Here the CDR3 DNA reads TGTGCCAGCAGCCAAGATTGGGGCAGGGTCACAGATACGCAGTATTTT.